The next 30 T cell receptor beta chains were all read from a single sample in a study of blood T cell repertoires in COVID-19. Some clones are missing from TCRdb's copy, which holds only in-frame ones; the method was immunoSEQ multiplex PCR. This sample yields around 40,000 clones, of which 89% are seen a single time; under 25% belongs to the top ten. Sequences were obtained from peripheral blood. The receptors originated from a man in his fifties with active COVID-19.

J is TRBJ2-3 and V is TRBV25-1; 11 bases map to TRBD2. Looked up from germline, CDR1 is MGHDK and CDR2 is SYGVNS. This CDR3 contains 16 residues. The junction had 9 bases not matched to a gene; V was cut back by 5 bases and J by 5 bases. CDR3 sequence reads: CASSPRTSGWKDTQYF. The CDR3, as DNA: TGTGCCAGCAGTCCGCGGACTAGCGGGTGGAAAGATACGCAGTATTTT.

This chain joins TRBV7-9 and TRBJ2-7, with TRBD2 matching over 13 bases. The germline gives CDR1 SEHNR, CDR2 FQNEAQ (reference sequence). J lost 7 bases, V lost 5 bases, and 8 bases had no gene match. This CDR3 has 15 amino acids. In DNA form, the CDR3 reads TGTGCCAGCAGCCCCGGGACTAGCGGGATGGTGGAGCAGTACTTC. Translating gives CASSPGTSGMVEQYF.

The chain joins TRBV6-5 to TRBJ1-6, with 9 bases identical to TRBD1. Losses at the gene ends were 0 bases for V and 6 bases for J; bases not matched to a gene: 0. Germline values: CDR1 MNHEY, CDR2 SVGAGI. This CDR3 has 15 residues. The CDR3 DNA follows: TGTGCCAGCAGTTACTCGGGACAGGGTAATTCACCCCTCCACTTT. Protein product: CASSYSGQGNSPLHF.

The CDR3: CSVESWDRHTDTQYF. CDR3 in DNA: TGCAGCGTTGAATCCTGGGACAGACATACAGATACGCAGTATTTT. V is TRBV29-1 and J is TRBJ2-3, with TRBD1 identical over 7 bases. Germline V CDR1 and CDR2: SQVTM, ANQGSEA. V shed 2 bases and J 3 bases; nucleotides not matched to a gene: 8. This CDR3 has 15 amino acids.

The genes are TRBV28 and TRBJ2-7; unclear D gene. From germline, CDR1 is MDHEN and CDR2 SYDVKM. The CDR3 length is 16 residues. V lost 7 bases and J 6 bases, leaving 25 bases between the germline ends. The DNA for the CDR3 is TGTGCCAGCAAACATGAAGTGGGCCAAGGCAGATTCGAGCAGTACTTC. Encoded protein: CASKHEVGQGRFEQYF.

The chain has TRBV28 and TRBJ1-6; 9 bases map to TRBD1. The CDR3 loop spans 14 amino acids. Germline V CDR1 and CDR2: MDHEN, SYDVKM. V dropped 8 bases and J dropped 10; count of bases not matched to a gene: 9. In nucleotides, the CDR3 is TGTGCCAGCGTTAAGGGACAGGGAGGATCACCCCTCCACTTT. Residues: CASVKGQGGSPLHF.

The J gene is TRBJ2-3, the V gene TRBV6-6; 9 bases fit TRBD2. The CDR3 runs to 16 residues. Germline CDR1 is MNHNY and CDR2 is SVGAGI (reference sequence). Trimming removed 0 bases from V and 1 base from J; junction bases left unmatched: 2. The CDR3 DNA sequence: TGTGCCAGCAGTTACTCGCTAGCGGGGCGCACAGATACGCAGTATTTT. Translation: CASSYSLAGRTDTQYF.

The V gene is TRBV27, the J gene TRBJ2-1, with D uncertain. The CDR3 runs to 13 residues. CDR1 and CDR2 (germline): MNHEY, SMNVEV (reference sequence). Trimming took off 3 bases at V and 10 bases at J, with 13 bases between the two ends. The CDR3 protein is CASSFAPNWEQFF. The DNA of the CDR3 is TGTGCCAGCAGTTTTGCTCCTAATTGGGAGCAGTTCTTC.

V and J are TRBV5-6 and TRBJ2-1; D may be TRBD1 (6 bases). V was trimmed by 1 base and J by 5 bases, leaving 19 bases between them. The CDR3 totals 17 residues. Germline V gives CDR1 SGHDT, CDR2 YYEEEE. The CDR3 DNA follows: TGTGCCAGCAGCTTGAAAAGGCCTAGCAGGGGACACAATGAGCAGTTCTTC. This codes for CASSLKRPSRGHNEQFF.

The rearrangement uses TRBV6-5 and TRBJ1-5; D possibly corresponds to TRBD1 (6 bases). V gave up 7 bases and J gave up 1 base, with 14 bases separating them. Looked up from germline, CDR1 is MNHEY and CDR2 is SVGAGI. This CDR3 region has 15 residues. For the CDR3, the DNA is TGTGCCAGCACCGTTCGTCAGGGGAGCAATCAGCCCCAGCATTTT. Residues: CASTVRQGSNQPQHF.

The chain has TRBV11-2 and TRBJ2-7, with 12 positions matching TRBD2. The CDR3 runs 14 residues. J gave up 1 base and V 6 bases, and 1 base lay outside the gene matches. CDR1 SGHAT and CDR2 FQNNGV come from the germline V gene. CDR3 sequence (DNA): TGTGCCAGCAGGCTAGCGGGAGGGTCCTACGAGCAGTACTTC. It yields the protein CASRLAGGSYEQYF.

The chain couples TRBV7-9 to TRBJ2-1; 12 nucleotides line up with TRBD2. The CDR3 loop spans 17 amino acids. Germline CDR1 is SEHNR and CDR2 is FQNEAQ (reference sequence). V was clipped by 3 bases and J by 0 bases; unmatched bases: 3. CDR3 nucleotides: TGTGCCAGCAGCTTTGGACTAGCGGGGTCCTCCTACAATGAGCAGTTCTTC. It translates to CASSFGLAGSSYNEQFF.

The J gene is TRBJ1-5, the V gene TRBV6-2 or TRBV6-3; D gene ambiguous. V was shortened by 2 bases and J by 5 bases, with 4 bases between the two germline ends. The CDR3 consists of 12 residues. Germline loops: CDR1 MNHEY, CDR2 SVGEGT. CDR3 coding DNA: TGTGCCAGCAGTTACCGGGATCAGCCCCAGCATTTT. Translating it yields CASSYRDQPQHF.

This CDR3 is CASSLSQGGFGETQYF. The CDR3 DNA is TGTGCCAGCAGCTTAAGTCAGGGGGGTTTCGGAGAGACCCAGTACTTC. The gene calls are TRBV11-1 and TRBJ2-5, with D possibly TRBD1 on 7 matching bases. Germline V gene lookup returns CDR1 SGHAT and CDR2 FQDESV (reference sequence). V lost 2 bases and J 4 bases, leaving 17 bases between the germline ends. This CDR3 is built from 16 residues.

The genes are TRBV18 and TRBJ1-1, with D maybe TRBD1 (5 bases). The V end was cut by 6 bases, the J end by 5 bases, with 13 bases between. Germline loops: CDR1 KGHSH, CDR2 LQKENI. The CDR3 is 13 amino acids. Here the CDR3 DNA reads TGTGCCAGCTCGCCCCTGGGGGGGACTGAAGCTTTCTTT. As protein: CASSPLGGTEAFF.

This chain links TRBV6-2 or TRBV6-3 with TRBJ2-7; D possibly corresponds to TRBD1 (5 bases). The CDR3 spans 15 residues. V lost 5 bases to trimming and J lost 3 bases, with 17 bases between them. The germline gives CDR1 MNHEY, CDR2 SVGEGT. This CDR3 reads CASSLGHVSLYEQYF. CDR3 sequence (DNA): TGTGCCAGCAGTCTAGGACACGTTTCACTCTACGAGCAGTACTTC.

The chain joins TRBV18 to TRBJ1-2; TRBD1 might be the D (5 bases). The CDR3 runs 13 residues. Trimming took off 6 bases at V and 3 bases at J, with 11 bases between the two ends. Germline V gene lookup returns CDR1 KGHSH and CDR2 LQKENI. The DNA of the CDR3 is TGTGCCAGCTCCCCCGGGACTGACTATGGCTACACCTTC. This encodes CASSPGTDYGYTF. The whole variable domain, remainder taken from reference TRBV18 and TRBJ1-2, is NAGVMQNPRHLVRRRGQEARLRCSPMKGHSHVYWYRQLPEEGLKFMVYLQKENIIDESGMPKERFSAEFPKEGPSILRIQQVVRGDSAAYFCASSPGTDYGYTFGSGTRLTVV.

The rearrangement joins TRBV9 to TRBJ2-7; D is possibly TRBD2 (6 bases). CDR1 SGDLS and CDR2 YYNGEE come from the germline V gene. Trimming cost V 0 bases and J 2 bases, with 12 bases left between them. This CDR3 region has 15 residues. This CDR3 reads CASSVGPSAAYEQYF. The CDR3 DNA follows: TGTGCCAGCAGCGTAGGGCCTAGCGCGGCCTACGAGCAGTACTTC.

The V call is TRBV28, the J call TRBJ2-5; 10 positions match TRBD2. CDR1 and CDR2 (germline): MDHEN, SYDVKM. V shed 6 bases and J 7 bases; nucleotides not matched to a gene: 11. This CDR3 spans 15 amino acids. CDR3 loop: CASSRTSAGGATQYF. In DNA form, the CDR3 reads TGTGCCAGCAGCAGAACTTCAGCGGGAGGGGCGACCCAGTACTTC.

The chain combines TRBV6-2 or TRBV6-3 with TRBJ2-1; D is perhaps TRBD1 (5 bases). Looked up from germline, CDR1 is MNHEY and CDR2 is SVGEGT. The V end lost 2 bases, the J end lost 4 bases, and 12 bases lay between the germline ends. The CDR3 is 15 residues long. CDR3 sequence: CASSYQGGVYNEQFF. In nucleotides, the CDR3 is TGTGCCAGCAGTTACCAGGGCGGAGTTTACAATGAGCAGTTCTTC.

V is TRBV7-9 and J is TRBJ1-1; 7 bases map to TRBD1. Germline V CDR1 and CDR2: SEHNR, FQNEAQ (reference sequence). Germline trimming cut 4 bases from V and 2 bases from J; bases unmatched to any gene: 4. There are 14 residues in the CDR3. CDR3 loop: CASSSTGANTEAFF. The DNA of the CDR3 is TGTGCCAGCAGCTCCACAGGGGCTAACACTGAAGCTTTCTTT.

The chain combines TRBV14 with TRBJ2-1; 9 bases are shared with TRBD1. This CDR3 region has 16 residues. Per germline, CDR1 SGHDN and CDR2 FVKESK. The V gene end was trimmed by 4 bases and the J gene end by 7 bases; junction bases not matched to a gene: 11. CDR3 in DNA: TGTGCCAGCAGCCCGATTTCACAGGGGGCGCGGAATGAGCAGTTCTTC. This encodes CASSPISQGARNEQFF.

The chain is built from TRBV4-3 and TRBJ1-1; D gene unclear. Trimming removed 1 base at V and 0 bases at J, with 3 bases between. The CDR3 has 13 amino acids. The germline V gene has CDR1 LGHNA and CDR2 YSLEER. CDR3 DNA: TGCGCCAGCAGCCAAGTCATGAACACTGAAGCTTTCTTT. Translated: CASSQVMNTEAFF.

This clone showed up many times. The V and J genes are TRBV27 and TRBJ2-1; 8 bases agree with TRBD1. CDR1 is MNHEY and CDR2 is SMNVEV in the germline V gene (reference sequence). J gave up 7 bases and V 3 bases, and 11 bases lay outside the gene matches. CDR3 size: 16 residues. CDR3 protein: CASSFPSDRGGNEQFF. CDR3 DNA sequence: TGTGCCAGCAGTTTCCCTTCTGACAGGGGTGGTAATGAGCAGTTCTTC.

The DNA for the CDR3 is TGTGCCAGCAGCCAACGAGCGGAGACCCAGTACTTC. Translated, it gives CASSQRAETQYF. The V and J genes are TRBV4-2 and TRBJ2-5; D is unclear. Trimming cost V 2 bases and J 5 bases, with 6 bases left between them. The CDR3 is 12 amino acids. Germline V CDR1 and CDR2: LGHNA, YNFKEQ.

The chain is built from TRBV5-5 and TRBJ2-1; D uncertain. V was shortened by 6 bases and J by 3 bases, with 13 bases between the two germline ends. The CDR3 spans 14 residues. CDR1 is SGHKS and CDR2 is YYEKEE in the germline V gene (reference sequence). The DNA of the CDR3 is TGTGCCAGCACCTTAAACCCGGTCTACAATGAGCAGTTCTTC. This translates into CASTLNPVYNEQFF.

Here the CDR3 DNA reads TGTGCCAGCAGCTCTCAAGGGACAGCCACATATGGCTACACCTTC. Translated: CASSSQGTATYGYTF. V is TRBV7-9 and J is TRBJ1-2, with 7 bases aligning to TRBD1. J lost 5 bases, V lost 4 bases, and 10 bases had no gene match. The V gene's germline CDR1 is SEHNR and CDR2 FQNEAQ (reference sequence). This CDR3 contains 15 residues.

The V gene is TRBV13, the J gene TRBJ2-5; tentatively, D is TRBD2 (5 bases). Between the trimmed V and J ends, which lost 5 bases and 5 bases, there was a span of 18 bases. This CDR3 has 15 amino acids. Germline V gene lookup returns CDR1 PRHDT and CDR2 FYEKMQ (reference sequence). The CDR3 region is CASSLLSGRSETQYF. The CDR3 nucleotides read TGTGCCAGCAGCCTGCTGTCGGGAAGGTCGGAGACCCAGTACTTC.

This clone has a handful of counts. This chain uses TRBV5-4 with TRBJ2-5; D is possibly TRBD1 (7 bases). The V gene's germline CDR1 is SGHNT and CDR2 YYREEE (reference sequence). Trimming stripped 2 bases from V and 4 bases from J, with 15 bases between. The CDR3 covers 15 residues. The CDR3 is CASSFTVQGGETQYF. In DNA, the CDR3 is TGTGCCAGCAGCTTCACTGTCCAGGGGGGAGAGACCCAGTACTTC. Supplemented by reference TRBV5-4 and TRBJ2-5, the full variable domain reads ETGVTQSPTHLIKTRGQQVTLRCSSQSGHNTVSWYQQALGQGPQFIFQYYREEENGRGNFPPRFSGLQFPNYSSELNVNALELDDSALYLCASSFTVQGGETQYFGPGTRLLVL.

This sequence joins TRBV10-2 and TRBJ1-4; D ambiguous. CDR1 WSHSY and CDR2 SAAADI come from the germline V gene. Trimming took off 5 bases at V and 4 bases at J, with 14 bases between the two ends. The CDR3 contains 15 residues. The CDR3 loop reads CASSPKRVFNEKLFF. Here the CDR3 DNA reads TGCGCCAGCAGTCCTAAGAGAGTCTTTAATGAAAAACTGTTTTTT.